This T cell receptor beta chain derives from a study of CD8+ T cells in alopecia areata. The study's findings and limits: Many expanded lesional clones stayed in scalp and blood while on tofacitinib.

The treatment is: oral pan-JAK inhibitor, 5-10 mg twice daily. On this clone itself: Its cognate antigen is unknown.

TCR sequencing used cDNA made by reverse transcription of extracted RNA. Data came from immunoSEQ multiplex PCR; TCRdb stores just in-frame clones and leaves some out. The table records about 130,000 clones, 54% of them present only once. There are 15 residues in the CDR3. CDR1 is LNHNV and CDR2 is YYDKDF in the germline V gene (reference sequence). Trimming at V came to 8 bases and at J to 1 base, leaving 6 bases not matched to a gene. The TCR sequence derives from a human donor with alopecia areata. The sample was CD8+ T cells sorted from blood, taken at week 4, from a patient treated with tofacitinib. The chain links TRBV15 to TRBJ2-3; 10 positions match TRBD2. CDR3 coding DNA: TGTGCCACCCGCTTAGCGGGGGGCGGCACAGATACGCAGTATTTT. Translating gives CATRLAGGGTDTQYF.